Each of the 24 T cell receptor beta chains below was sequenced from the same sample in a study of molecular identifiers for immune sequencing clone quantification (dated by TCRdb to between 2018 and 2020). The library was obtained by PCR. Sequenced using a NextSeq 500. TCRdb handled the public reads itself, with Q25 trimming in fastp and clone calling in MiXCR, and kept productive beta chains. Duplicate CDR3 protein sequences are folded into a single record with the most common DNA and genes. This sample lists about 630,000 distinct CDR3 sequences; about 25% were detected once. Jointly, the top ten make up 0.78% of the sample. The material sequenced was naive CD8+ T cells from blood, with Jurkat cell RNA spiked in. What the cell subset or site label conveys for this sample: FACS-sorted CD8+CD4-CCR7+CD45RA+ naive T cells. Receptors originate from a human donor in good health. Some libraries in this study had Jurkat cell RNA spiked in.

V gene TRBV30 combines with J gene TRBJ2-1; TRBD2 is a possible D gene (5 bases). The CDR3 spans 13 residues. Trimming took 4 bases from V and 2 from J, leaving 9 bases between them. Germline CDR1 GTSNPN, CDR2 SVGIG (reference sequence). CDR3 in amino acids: CAWNDGTYNEQFF. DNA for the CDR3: TGTGCCTGGAACGACGGGACCTACAATGAGCAGTTCTTC.

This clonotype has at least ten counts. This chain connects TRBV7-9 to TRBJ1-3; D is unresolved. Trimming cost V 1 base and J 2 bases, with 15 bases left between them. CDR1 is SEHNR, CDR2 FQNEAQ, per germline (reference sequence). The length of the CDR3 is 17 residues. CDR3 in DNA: TGTGCCAGCAGCTTAGGACTCGGTCCTAGGCCTGGAAACACCATATATTTT. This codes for CASSLGLGPRPGNTIYF. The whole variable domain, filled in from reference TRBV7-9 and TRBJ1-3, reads DTGVSQNPRHKITKRGQNVTFRCDPISEHNRLYWYRQTLGQGPEFLTYFQNEAQLEKSRLLSDRFSAERPKGSFSTLEIQRTEQGDSAMYLCASSLGLGPRPGNTIYFGEGSWLTVV.

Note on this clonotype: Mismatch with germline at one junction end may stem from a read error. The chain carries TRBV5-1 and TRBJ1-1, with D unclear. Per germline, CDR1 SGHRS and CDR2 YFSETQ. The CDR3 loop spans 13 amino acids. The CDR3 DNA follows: TGCGCCAGCAGCTTGGCCGGGAACACTGCAGCTTTCTTT. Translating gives CASSLAGNTAAFF.

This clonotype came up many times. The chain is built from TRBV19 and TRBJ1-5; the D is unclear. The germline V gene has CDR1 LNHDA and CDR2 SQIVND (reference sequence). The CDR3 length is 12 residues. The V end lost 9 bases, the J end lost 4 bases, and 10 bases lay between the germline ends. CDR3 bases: TGTGCCAGCAGCATAGGTAATCAGCCCCAGCATTTT. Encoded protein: CASSIGNQPQHF.

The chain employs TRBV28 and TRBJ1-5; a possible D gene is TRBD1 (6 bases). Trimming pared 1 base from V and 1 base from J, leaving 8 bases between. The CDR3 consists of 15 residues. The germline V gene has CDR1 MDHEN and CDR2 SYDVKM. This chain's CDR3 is CASSLSRGSNQPQHF. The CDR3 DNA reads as TGTGCCAGCAGTTTATCGAGGGGGAGCAATCAGCCCCAGCATTTT.

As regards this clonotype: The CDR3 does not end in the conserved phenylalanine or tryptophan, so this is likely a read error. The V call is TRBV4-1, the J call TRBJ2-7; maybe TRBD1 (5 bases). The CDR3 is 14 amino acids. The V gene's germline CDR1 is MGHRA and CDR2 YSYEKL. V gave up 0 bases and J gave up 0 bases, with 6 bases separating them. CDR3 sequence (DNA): TGCGCCAGCAGCCAAGACAGGGACTCCTACGAGCAGTACTTA. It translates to CASSQDRDSYEQYL.

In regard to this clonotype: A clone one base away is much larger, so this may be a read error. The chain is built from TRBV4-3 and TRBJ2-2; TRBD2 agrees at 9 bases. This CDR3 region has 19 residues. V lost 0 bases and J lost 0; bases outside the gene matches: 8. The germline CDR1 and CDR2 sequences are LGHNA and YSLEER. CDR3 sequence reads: CASSQDWLAGTANTGELFF. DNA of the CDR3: TGCGCCAGCAGCCAAGATTGGCTAGCGGGGACCGCGAACACCGGGGAGCTGTTTTTT.

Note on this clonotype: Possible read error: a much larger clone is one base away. CDR3 nucleotide sequence: TGTGCCAGCAGTGATCCGGGGTACTTACTAGAAGCTTTCTTT. Translation gives CASSDPGYLLEAFF. V gene TRBV2 combines with J gene TRBJ1-1; D gene ambiguous. The CDR3 loop spans 14 amino acids. In germline, CDR1 is SNHLY, CDR2 FYNNEI. Trimming stripped 3 bases from V and 8 bases from J, with 16 bases between. The full variable domain, completed using reference TRBV2 and TRBJ1-1, is EPEVTQTPSHQVTQMGQEVILRCVPISNHLYFYWYRQILGQKVEFLVSFYNNEISEKSEIFDDQFSVERPDGSNFTLKIRSTKLEDSAMYFCASSDPGYLLEAFFGQGTRLTVV.

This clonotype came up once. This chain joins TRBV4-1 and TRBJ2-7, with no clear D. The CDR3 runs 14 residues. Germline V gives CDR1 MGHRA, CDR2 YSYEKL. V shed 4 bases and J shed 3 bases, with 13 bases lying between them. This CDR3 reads CASSLPWQDYEQYF. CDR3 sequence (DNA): TGCGCCAGCAGCCTCCCGTGGCAGGACTACGAGCAGTACTTC.

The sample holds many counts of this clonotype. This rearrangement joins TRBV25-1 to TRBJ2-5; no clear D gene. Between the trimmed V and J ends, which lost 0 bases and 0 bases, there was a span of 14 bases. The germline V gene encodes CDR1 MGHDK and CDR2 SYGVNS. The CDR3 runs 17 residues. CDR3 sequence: CASSEYGSSWYQETQYF. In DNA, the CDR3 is TGTGCCAGCAGTGAATATGGCTCCTCGTGGTACCAAGAGACCCAGTACTTC.

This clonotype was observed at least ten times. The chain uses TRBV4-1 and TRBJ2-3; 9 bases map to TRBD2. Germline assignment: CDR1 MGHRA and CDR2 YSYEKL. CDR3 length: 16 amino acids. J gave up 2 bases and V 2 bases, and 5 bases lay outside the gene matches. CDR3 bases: TGCGCCAGCAGCCAACCCGGGACTAGCCTCACAGATACGCAGTATTTT. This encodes CASSQPGTSLTDTQYF.

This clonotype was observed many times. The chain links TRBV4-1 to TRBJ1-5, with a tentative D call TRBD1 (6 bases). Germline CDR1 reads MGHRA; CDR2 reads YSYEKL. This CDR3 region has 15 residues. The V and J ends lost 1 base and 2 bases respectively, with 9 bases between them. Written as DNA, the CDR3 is TGCGCCAGCAGCCAAGTCGAGGGGGGCAATCAGCCCCAGCATTTT. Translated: CASSQVEGGNQPQHF.

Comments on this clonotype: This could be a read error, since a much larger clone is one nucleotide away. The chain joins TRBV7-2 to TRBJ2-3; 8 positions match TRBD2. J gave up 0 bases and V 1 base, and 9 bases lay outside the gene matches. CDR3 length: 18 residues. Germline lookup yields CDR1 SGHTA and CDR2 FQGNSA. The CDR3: CASSLDYAIAGSTDTQYF. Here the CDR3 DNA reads TGTGCCAGCAGCTTAGATTACGCAATAGCGGGGAGCACAGATACGCAGTATTTT.

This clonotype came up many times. The CDR3 DNA reads TGTGCCAGCAGTTCACCCGGGGACTACGAGCAGTACTTC. Its protein is CASSSPGDYEQYF. The chain joins TRBV12-3 or TRBV12-4 to TRBJ2-7; a possible D gene is TRBD2 (5 bases). V was cut by 4 bases and J by 3 bases, with 10 bases left in between. The CDR3 has 13 residues.

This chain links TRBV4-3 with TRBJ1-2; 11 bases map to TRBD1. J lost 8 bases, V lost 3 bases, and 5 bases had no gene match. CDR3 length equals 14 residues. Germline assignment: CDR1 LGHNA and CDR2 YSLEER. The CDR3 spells CASSHGQGAEGYTF. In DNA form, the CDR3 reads TGCGCCAGCAGCCATGGACAGGGGGCGGAGGGCTACACCTTC.

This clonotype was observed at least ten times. The CDR3 coding sequence is TGCGCCAGCAGCCTTTTAGCGGGGGAAACCCAAGAGACCCAGTACTTC. This sequence encodes CASSLLAGETQETQYF. This chain links TRBV4-1 with TRBJ2-5, with 9 bases identical to TRBD2. CDR1 and CDR2 from the germline V gene are MGHRA and YSYEKL. The CDR3 length is 16 residues. The junction had 7 bases not matched to a gene; V was cut back by 4 bases and J by 1 base.

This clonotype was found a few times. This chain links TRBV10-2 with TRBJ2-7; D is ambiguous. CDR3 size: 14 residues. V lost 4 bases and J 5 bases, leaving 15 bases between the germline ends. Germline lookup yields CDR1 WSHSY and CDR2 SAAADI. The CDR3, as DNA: TGCGCCAGCAGTGTGGCCTCGGATCCCCACGAGCAGTACTTC. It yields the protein CASSVASDPHEQYF.

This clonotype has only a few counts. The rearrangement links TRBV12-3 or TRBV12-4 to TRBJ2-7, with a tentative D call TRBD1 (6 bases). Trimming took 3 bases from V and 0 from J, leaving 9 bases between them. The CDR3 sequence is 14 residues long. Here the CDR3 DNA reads TGTGCCAGCAGTTTCGGGGACATCTCCTACGAGCAGTACTTC. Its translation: CASSFGDISYEQYF.

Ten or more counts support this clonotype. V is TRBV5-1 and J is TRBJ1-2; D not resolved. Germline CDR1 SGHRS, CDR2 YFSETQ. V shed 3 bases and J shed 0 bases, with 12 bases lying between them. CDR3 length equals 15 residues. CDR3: CASSSKGQANYGYTF. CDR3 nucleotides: TGCGCCAGCAGCTCCAAGGGCCAAGCTAACTATGGCTACACCTTC.

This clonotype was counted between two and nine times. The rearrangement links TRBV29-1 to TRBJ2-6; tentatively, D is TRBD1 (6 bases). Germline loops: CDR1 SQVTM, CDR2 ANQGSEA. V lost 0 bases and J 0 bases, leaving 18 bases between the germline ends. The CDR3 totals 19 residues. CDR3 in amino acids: CSVEDRSNRVLSGANVLTF. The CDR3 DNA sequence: TGCAGCGTTGAAGATCGGTCAAACAGGGTGCTCTCTGGGGCCAACGTCCTGACTTTC.

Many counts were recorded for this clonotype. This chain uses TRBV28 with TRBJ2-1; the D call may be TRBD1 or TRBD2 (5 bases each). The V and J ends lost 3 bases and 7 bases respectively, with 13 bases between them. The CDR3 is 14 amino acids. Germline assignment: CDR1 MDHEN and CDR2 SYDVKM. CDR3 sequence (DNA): TGTGCCAGCAGTTTTTCGTGGGACCTTAATGAGCAGTTCTTC. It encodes CASSFSWDLNEQFF.

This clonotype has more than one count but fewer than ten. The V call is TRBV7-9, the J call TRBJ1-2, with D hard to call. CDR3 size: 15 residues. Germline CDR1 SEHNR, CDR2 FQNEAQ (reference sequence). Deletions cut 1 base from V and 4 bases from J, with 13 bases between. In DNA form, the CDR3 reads TGTGCCAGCAGCTTAGAGTCCGGTGGGCTCTATGGCTACACCTTC. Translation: CASSLESGGLYGYTF. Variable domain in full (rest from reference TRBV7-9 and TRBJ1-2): DTGVSQNPRHKITKRGQNVTFRCDPISEHNRLYWYRQTLGQGPEFLTYFQNEAQLEKSRLLSDRFSAERPKGSFSTLEIQRTEQGDSAMYLCASSLESGGLYGYTFGSGTRLTVV.

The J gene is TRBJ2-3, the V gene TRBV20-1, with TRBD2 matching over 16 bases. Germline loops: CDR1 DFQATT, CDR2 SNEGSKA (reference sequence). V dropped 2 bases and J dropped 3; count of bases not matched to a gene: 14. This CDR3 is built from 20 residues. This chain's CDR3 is CSARPLPGLAGGVFTDTQYF. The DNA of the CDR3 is TGCAGTGCTAGACCACTACCGGGACTAGCGGGAGGGGTGTTTACAGATACGCAGTATTTT.

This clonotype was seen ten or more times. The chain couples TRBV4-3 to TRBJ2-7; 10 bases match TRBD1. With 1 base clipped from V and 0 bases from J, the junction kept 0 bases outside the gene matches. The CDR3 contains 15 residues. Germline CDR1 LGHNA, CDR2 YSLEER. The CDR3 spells CASSQGTGGSYEQYF. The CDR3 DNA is TGCGCCAGCAGCCAAGGGACAGGGGGCTCCTACGAGCAGTACTTC.